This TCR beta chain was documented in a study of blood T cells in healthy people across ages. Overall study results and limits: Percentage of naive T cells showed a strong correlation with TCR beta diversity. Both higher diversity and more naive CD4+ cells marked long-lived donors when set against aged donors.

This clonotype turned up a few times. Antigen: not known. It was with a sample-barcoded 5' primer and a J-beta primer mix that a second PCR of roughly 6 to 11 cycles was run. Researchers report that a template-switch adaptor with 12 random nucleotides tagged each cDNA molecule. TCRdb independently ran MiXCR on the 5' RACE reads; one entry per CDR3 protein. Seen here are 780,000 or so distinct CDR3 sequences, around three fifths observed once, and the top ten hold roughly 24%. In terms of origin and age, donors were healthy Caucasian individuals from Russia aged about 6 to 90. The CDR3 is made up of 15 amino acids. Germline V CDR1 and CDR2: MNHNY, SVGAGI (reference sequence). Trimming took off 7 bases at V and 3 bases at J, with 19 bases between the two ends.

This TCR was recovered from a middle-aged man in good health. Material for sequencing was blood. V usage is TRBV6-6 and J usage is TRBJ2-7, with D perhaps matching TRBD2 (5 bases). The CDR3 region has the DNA TGTGCCAGCACCCGTCTGCGCGGGCGCCGCTACGAGCAGTACTTC. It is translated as CASTRLRGRRYEQYF.